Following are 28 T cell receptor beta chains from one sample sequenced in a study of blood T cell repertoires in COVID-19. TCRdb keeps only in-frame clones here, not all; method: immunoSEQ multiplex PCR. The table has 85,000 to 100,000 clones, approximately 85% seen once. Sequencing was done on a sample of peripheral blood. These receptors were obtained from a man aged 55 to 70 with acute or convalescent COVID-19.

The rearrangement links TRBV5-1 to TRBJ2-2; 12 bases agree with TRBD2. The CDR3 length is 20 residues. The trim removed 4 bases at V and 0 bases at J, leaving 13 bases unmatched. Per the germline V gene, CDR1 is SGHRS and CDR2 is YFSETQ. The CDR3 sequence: CASSGAGTSGSPTNTGELFF. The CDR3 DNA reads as TGCGCCAGCAGCGGCGCCGGGACTAGCGGGTCTCCGACGAACACCGGGGAGCTGTTTTTT.

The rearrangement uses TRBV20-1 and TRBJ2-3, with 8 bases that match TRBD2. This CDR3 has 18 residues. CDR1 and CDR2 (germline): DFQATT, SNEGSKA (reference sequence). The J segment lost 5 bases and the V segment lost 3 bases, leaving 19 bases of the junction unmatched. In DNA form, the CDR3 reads TGCAGTGCTAGTTTCGGCCAGGGGCCGGGGGGGCCGAGAGATACGCAGTATTTT. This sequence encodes CSASFGQGPGGPRDTQYF.

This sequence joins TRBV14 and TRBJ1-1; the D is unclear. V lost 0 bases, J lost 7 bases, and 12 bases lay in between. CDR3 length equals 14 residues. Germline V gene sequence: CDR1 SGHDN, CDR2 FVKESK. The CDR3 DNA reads TGTGCCAGCAGCCAAGATCGAGGCAGTTTTGAAGCTTTCTTT. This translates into CASSQDRGSFEAFF.

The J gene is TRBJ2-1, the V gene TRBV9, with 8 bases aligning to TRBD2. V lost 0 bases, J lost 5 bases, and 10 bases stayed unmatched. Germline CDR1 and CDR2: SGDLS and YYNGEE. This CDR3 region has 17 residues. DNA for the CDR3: TGTGCCAGCAGCGTAGCTATTAGCGGGAAGGTTGACAATGAGCAGTTCTTC. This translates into CASSVAISGKVDNEQFF. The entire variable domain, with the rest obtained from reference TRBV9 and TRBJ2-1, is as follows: DSGVTQTPKHLITATGQRVTLRCSPRSGDLSVYWYQQSLDQGLQFLIQYYNGEERAKGNILERFSAQQFPDLHSELNLSSLELGDSALYFCASSVAISGKVDNEQFFGPGTRLTVL.

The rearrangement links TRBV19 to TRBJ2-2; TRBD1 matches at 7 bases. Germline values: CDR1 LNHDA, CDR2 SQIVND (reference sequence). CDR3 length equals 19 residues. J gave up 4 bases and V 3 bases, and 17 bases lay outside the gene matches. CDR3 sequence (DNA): TGTGCCAGTAGTATGCTGGGACAGTACCAACGGGGTTCCACCGGGGAGCTGTTTTTT. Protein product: CASSMLGQYQRGSTGELFF.

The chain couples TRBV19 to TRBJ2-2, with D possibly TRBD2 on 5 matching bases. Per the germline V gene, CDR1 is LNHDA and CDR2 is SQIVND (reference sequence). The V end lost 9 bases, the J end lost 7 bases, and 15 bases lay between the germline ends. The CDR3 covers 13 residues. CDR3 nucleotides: TGTGCCAGCTTACCGAGGGATGGCGGGGAGCTGTTTTTT. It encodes CASLPRDGGELFF.

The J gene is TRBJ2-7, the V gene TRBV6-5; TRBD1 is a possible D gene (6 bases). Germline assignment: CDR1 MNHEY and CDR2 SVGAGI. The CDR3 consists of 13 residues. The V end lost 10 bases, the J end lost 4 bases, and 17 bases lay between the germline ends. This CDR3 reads CATRDTGRYEQYF. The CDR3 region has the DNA TGTGCCACCCGGGACACTGGCCGGTACGAGCAGTACTTC.

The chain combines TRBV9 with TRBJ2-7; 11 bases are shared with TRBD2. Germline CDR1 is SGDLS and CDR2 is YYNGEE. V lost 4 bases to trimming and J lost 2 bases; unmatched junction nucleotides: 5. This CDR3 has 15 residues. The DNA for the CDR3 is TGTGCCAGCAGCCAGGGACTAGCGGAAACCTACGAGCAGTACTTC. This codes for CASSQGLAETYEQYF.

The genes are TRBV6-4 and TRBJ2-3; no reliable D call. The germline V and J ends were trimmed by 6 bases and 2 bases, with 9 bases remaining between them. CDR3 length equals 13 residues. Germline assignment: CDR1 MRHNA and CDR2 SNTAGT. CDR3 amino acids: CASSVVITDTQYF. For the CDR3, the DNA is TGTGCCAGCAGCGTAGTTATCACAGATACGCAGTATTTT.

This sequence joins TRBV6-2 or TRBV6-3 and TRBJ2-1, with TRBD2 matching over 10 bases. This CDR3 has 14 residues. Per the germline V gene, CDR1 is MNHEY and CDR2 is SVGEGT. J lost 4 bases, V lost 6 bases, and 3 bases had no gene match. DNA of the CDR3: TGTGCCAGCAGCGGGACTAGCGAATACAATGAGCAGTTCTTC. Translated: CASSGTSEYNEQFF.

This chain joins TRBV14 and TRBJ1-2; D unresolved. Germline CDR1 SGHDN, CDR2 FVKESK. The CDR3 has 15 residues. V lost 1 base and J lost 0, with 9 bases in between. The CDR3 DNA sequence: TGTGCCAGCAGCCAAGCGGCGGAAACTAACTATGGCTACACCTTC. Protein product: CASSQAAETNYGYTF.

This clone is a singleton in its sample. The CDR3 nucleotides are TGTGCCAGCAGCTTAGCGCGGGTCGGAGAGACCCAGTACTTC. Protein: CASSLARVGETQYF. V usage is TRBV7-2 and J usage is TRBJ2-5, with D perhaps matching TRBD2 (5 bases). Germline assignment: CDR1 SGHTA and CDR2 FQGNSA. CDR3 length equals 14 residues. V lost 0 bases and J lost 4, with 9 bases in between.

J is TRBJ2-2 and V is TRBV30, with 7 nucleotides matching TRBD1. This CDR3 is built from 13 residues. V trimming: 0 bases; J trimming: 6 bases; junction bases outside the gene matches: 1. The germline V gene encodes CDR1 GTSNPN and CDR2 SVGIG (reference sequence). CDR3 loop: CAWSVRGPGELFF. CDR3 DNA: TGTGCCTGGAGTGTAAGGGGGCCCGGGGAGCTGTTTTTT.

The CDR3, as DNA: TGTGCCAGCAGCTCGGACAGGGAATACAATGAGCAGTTCTTC. It specifies CASSSDREYNEQFF. This chain links TRBV7-8 with TRBJ2-1, with 8 bases matching TRBD1. With 4 bases clipped from V and 4 bases from J, the junction kept 3 bases outside the gene matches. Germline CDR1 and CDR2: SGHVS and FQNEAQ. This CDR3 has 14 amino acids.

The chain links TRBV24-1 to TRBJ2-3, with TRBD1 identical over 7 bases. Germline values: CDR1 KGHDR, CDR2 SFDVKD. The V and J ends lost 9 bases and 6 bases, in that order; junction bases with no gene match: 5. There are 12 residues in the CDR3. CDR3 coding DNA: TGTGCCACCGAAGGGACAGAGGATACGCAGTATTTT. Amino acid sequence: CATEGTEDTQYF.

Written as DNA, the CDR3 is TGTGCCAGCAGTATGTCGGGACAGGTTACGGAGACCCAGTACTTC. Its protein product is CASSMSGQVTETQYF. The chain combines TRBV7-2 with TRBJ2-5, with TRBD1 identical over 8 bases. The V gene's germline CDR1 is SGHTA and CDR2 FQGNSA. V gave up 6 bases and J gave up 5 bases; unmatched junction bases: 11. The CDR3 contains 15 residues.

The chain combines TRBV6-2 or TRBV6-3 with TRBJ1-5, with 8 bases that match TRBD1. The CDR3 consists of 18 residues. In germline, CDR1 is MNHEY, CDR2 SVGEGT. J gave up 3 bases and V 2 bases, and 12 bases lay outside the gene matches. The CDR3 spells CASSYTKDRGAFNQPQHF. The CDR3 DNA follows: TGTGCCAGCAGTTACACTAAAGACAGGGGCGCCTTCAATCAGCCCCAGCATTTT.

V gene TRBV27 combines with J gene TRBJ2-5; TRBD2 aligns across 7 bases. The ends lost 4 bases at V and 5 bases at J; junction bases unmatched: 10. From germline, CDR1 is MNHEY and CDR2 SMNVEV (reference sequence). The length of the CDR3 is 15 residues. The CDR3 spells CASSSRTRPRETQYF. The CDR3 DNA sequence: TGTGCCAGCAGTTCCCGGACTAGGCCAAGGGAGACCCAGTACTTC.

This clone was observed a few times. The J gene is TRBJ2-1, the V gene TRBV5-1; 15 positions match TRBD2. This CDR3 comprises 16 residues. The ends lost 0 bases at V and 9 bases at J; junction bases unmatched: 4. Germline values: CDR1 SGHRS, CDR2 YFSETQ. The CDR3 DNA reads TGCGCCAGCAGCTTGGCGGGACTAGCGGGAGGAGGTGAGCAGTTCTTC. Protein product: CASSLAGLAGGGEQFF.

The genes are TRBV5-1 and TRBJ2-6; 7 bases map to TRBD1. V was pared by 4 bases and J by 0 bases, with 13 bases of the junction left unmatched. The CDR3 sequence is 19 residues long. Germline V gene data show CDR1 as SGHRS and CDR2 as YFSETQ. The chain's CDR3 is CASSIDGKPGGSGANVLTF. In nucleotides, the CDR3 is TGCGCCAGCAGCATTGACGGGAAGCCAGGGGGCTCTGGGGCCAACGTCCTGACTTTC.

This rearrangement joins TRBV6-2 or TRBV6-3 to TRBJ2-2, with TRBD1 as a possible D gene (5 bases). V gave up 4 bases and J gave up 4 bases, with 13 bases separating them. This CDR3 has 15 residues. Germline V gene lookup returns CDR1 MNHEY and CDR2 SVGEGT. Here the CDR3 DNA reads TGTGCCAGCAGTTTGCAGGGAAAAGGCACCGGGGAGCTGTTTTTT. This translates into CASSLQGKGTGELFF.

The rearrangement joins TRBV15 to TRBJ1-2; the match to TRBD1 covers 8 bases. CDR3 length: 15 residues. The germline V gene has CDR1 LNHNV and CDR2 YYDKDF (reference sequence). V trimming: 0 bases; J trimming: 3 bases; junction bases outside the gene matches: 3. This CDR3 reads CATSREGQAHYGYTF. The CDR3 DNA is TGTGCCACCAGCAGAGAGGGACAGGCACACTATGGCTACACCTTC.

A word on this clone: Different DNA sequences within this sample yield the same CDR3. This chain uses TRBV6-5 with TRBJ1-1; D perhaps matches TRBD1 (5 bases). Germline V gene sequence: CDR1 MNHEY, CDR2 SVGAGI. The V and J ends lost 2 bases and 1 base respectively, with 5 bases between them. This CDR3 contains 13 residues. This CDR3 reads CASSYRGNTEAFF. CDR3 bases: TGTGCCAGCAGTTACAGGGGGAACACTGAAGCTTTCTTT.

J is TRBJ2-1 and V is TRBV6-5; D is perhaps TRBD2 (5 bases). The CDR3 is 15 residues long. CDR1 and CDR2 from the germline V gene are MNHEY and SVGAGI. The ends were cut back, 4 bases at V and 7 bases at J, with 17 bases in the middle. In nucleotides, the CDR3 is TGTGCCAGCAGTTCTCAGGTACTAGTTCCGAATGAGCAGTTCTTC. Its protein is CASSSQVLVPNEQFF.

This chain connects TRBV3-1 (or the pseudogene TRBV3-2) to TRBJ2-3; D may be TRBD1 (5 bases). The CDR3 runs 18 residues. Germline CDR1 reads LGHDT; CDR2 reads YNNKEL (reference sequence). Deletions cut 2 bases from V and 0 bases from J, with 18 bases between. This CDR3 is CASSQWGWEDTSTDTQYF. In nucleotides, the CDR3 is TGTGCCAGCAGCCAATGGGGCTGGGAAGACACTAGCACAGATACGCAGTATTTT.

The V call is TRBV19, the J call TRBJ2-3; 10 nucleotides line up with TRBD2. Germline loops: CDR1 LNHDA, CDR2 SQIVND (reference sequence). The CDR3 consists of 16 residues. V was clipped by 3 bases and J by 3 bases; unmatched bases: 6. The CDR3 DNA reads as TGTGCCAGTAGTATCCCTAGCGGGGGTGTAACAGATACGCAGTATTTT. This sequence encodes CASSIPSGGVTDTQYF. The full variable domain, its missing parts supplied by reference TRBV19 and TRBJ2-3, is DGGITQSPKYLFRKEGQNVTLSCEQNLNHDAMYWYRQDPGQGLRLIYYSQIVNDFQKGDIAEGYSVSREKKESFPLTVTSAQKNPTAFYLCASSIPSGGVTDTQYFGPGTRLTVL.

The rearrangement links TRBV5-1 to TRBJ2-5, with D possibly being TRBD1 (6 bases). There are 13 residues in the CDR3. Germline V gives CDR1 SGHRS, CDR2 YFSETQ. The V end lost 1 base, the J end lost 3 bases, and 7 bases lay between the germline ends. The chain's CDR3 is CASSLNREETQYF. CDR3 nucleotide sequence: TGCGCCAGCAGCTTGAACAGGGAAGAGACCCAGTACTTC.

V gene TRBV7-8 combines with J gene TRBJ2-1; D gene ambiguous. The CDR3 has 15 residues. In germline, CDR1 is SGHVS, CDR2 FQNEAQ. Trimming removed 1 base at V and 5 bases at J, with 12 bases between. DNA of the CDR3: TGTGCCAGCAGCTTAGTTTCTACTGAAAACAATGAGCAGTTCTTC. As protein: CASSLVSTENNEQFF.